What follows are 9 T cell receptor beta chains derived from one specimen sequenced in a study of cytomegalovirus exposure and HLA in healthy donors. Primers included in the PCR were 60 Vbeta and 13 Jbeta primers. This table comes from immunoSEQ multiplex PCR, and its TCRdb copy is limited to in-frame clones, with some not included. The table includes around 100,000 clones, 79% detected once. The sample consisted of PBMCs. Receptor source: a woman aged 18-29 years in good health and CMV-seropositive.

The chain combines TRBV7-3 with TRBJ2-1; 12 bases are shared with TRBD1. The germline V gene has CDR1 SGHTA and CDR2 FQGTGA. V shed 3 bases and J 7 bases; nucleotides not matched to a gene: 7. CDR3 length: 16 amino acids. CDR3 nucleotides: TGTGCCAGCAGCTTCTCCGGGACAGGGGGCGGGAATGAGCAGTTCTTC. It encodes CASSFSGTGGGNEQFF.

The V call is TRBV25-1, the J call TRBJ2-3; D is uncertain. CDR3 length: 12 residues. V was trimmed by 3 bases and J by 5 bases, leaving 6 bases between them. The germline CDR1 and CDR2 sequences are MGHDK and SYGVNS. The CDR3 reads CASSDRGDTQYF. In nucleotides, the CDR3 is TGTGCCAGCAGTGACAGAGGAGATACGCAGTATTTT.

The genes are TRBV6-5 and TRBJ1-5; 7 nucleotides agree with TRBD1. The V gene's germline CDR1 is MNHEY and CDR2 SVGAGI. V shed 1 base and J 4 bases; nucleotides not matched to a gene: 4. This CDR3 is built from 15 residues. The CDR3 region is CASSYFAGGNQPQHF. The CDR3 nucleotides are TGTGCCAGCAGTTACTTCGCAGGGGGGAATCAGCCCCAGCATTTT.

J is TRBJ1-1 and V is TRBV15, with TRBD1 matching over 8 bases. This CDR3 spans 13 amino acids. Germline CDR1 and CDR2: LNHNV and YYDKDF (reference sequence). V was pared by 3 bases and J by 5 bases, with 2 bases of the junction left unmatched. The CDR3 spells CATSSDRGTEAFF. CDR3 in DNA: TGTGCCACCAGCAGCGACAGGGGTACTGAAGCTTTCTTT. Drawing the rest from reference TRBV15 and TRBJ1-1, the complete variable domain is DAMVIQNPRYQVTQFGKPVTLSCSQTLNHNVMYWYQQKSSQAPKLLFHYYDKDFNNEADTPDNFQSRRPNTSFCFLDIRSPGLGDTAMYLCATSSDRGTEAFFGQGTRLTVV.

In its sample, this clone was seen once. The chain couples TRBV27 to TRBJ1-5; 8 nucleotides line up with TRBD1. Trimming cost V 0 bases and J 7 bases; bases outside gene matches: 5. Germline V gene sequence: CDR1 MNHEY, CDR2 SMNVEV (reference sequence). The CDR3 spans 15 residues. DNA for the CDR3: TGTGCCAGCAGTTTATCTCAGGGGGCAGGACAGCCCCAGCATTTT. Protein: CASSLSQGAGQPQHF.

Written as DNA, the CDR3 is TGTGCCAGCAGCGTAGACGCTAGCGGGAGCGGAGAGACCCAGTACTTC. It specifies CASSVDASGSGETQYF. The gene calls are TRBV9 and TRBJ2-5, with 10 bases fitting TRBD2. Germline values: CDR1 SGDLS, CDR2 YYNGEE. The junction had 6 bases not matched to a gene; V was cut back by 0 bases and J by 4 bases. This CDR3 spans 16 amino acids.

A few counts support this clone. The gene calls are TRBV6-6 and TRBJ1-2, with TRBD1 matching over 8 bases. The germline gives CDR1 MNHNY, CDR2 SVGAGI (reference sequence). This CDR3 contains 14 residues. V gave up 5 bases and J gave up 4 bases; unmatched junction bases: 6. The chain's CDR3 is CASSQSGGIYGYTF. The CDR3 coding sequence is TGTGCCAGCAGTCAGTCAGGGGGCATCTATGGCTACACCTTC.

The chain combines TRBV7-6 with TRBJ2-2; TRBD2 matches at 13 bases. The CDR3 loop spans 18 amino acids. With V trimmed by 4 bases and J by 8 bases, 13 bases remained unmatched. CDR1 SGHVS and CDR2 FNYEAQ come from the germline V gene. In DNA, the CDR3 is TGTGCCAGCAGCTCCAGCCCACTAGCGGGAGGGCCTCGAGGGGAGCTGTTTTTT. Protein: CASSSSPLAGGPRGELFF. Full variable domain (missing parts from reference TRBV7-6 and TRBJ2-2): GAGVSQSPRYKVTKRGQDVALRCDPISGHVSLYWYRQALGQGPEFLTYFNYEAQQDKSGLPNDRFSAERPEGSISTLTIQRTEQRDSAMYRCASSSSPLAGGPRGELFFGEGSRLTVL.

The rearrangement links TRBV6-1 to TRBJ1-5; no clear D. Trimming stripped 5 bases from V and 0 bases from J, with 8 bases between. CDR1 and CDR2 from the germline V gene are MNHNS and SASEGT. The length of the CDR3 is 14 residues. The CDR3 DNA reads TGTGCCAGCAGTTTTACAGTTAGCAATCAGCCCCAGCATTTT. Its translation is CASSFTVSNQPQHF.